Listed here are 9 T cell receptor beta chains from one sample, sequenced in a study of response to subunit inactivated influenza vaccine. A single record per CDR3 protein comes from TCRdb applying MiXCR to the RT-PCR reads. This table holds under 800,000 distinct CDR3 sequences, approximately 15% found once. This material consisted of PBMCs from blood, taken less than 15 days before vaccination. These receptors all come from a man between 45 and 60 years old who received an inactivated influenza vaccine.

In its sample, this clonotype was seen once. The CDR3 loop is CASSSDSFGIEQYF. The CDR3 DNA sequence: TGCGCCAGCAGTTCCGACAGCTTCGGGATCGAGCAGTACTTC. The chain links TRBV5-1 to TRBJ2-7; D tentatively fits TRBD1 or TRBD2 (5 bases each). Trimming pared 5 bases from V and 6 bases from J, leaving 18 bases between. Looked up from germline, CDR1 is SGHRS and CDR2 is YFSETQ. This CDR3 is 14 amino acids long.

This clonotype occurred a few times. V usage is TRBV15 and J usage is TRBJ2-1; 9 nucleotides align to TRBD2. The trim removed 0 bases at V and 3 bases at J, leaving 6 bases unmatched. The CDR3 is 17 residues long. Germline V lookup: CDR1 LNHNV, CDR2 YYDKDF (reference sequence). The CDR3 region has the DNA TGTGCCACCAGCAGAGAAATAGCGGGGGCCGACTACAATGAGCAGTTCTTC. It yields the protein CATSREIAGADYNEQFF. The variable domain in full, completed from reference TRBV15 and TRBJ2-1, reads DAMVIQNPRYQVTQFGKPVTLSCSQTLNHNVMYWYQQKSSQAPKLLFHYYDKDFNNEADTPDNFQSRRPNTSFCFLDIRSPGLGDTAMYLCATSREIAGADYNEQFFGPGTRLTVL.

The CDR3 DNA reads as TGTGCCAGCAGCCTTATTAAGGGCGACAGGGGATCCGGGGAGCTGTTTTTT. Encoded protein: CASSLIKGDRGSGELFF. The chain couples TRBV14 to TRBJ2-2; TRBD1 matches at 8 bases. CDR1 and CDR2 from the germline V gene are SGHDN and FVKESK. Trimming took 4 bases from V and 6 from J; bases not matched to a gene: 13. The CDR3 is made up of 17 amino acids.

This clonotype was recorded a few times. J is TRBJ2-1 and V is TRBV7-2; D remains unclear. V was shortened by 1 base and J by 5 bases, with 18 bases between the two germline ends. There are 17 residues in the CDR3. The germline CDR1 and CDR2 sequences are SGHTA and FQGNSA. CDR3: CASSLVVLRLGDNEQFF. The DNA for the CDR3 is TGTGCCAGCAGCTTAGTCGTTTTGAGGCTTGGAGACAATGAGCAGTTCTTC.

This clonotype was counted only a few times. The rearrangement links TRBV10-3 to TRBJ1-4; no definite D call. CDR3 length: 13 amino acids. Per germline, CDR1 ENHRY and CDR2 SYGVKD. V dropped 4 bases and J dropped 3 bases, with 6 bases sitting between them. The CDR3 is CAISVGANEKLFF. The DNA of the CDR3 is TGTGCCATCAGTGTTGGGGCTAATGAAAAACTGTTTTTT.

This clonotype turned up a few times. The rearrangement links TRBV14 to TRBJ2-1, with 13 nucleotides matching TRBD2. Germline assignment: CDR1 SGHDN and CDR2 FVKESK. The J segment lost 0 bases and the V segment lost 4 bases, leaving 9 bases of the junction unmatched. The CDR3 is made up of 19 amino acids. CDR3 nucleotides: TGTGCCAGCAGCCTTACGGGACTAGCGGGGTATAGCTCCTACAATGAGCAGTTCTTC. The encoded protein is CASSLTGLAGYSSYNEQFF.

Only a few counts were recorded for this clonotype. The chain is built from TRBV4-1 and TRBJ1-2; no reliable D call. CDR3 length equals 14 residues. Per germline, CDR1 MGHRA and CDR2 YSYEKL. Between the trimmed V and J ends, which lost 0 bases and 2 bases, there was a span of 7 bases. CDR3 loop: CASSQDRQNYGYTF. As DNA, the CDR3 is TGCGCCAGCAGCCAAGATCGCCAGAACTATGGCTACACCTTC.

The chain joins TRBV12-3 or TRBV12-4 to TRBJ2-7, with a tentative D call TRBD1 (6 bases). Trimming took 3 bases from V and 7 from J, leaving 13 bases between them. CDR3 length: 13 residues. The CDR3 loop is CASSFSGVWEQYF. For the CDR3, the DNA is TGTGCCAGCAGTTTTTCAGGGGTTTGGGAGCAGTACTTC.

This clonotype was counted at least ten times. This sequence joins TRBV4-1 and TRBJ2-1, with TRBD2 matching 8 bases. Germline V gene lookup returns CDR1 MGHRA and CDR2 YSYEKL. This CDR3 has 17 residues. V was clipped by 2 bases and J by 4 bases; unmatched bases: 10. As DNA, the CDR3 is TGCGCCAGCAGCCAACCCGGGAGGGGCCGGCAATACAATGAGCAGTTCTTC. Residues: CASSQPGRGRQYNEQFF.